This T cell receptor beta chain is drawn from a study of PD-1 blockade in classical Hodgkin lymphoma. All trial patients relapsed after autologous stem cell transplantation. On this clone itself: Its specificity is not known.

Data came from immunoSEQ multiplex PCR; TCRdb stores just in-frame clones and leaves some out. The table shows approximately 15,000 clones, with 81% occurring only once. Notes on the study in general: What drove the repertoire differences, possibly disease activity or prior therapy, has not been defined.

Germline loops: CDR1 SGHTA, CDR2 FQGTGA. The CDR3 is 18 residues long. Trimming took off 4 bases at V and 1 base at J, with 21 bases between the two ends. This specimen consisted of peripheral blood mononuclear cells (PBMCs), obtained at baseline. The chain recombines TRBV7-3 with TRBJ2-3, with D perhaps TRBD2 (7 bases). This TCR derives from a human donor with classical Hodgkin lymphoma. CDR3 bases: TGTGCCAGCAGCTCTCAAGGGGGGGGGCCCCCCGGCACAGATACGCAGTATTTT. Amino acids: CASSSQGGGPPGTDTQYF.